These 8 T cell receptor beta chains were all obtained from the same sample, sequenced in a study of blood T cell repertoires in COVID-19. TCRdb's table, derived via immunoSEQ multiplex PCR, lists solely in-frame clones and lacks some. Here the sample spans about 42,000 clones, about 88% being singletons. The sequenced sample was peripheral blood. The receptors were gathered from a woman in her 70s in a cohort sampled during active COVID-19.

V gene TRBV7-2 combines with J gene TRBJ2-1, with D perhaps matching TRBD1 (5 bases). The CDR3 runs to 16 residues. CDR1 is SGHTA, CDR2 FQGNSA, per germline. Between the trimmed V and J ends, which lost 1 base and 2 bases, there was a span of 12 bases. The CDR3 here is CASSLGSGIAYNEQFF. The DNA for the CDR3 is TGTGCCAGCAGCTTAGGTTCAGGGATTGCCTACAATGAGCAGTTCTTC.

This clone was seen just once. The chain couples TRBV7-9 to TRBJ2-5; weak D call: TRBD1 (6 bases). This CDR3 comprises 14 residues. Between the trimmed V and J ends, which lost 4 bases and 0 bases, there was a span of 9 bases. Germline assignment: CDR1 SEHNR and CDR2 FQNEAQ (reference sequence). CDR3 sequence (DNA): TGTGCCAGCAGCTGGCAGGGGTACCAAGAGACCCAGTACTTC. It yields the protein CASSWQGYQETQYF.

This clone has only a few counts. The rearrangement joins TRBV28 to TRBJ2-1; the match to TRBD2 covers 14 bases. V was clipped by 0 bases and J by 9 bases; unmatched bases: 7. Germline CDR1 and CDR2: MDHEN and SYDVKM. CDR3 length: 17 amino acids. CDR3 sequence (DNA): TGTGCCAGCAGTTTATGGTCCGGGACTAGCGGGAGCGGTGAGCAGTTCTTC. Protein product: CASSLWSGTSGSGEQFF.

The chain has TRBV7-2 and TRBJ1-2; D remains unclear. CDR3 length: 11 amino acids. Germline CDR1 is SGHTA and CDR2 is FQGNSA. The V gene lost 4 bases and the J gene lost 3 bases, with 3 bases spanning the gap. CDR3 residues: CASSSYYGYTF. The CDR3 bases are TGTGCCAGCAGCTCTTACTATGGCTACACCTTC.

CDR3 DNA: TGTGCCAGCAGTTACTCAGGGGGCAGGTGGGAGACCCAGTACTTC. It specifies CASSYSGGRWETQYF. V is TRBV6-2 or TRBV6-3 and J is TRBJ2-5; TRBD1 matches at 7 bases. Trimming removed 0 bases from V and 5 bases from J; junction bases left unmatched: 6. The CDR3 contains 15 residues. In germline, CDR1 is MNHEY, CDR2 SVGEGT.

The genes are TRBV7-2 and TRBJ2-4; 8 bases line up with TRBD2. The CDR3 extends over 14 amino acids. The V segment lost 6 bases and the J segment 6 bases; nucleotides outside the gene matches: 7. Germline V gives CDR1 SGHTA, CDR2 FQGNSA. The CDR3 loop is CASSPSGSGNIQYF. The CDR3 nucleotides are TGTGCCAGCAGTCCAAGCGGGAGCGGAAACATTCAGTACTTC.

CDR3 region: CASSSGDGTEAFF. CDR3 DNA: TGTGCCAGCAGCTCGGGGGATGGCACTGAAGCTTTCTTT. V and J are TRBV7-6 and TRBJ1-1, with a tentative D call TRBD1 (5 bases). The CDR3 has 13 residues. Germline lookup yields CDR1 SGHVS and CDR2 FNYEAQ. Trimming pared 4 bases from V and 4 bases from J, leaving 10 bases between.

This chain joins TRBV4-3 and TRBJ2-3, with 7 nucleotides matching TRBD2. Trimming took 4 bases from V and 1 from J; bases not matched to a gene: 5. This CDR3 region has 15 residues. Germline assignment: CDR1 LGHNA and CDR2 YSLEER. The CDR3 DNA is TGCGCCAGCAGCCCAGCAGCGGGGCGCACAGATACGCAGTATTTT. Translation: CASSPAAGRTDTQYF.